One sample yielded the 14 T cell receptor beta chains listed below, sequenced in a study of blood T cells in healthy people across ages. A second about 7 to 12 cycle PCR used barcoded and J-beta primers. Each CDR3 protein is one row after TCRdb ran MiXCR on the 5' RACE reads. Of 2 million or so distinct CDR3 sequences listed, roughly 49% were seen once; the top ten hold over 2%. Material for sequencing was blood. The receptors here all came from a woman aged 40 to 55 in good health.

V usage is TRBV6-5 and J usage is TRBJ2-1; TRBD2 aligns across 10 bases. Losses at the gene ends were 2 bases for V and 6 bases for J; bases not matched to a gene: 4. The CDR3 covers 15 residues. Germline V gives CDR1 MNHEY, CDR2 SVGAGI. CDR3 nucleotide sequence: TGTGCCAGCAGTTACCAGCGGGGGGGCGGCAATGAGCAGTTCTTC. Amino acid sequence: CASSYQRGGGNEQFF.

The chain joins TRBV4-3 to TRBJ1-5; D remains ambiguous. The CDR3 is made up of 13 amino acids. V lost 1 base and J lost 4, with 5 bases in between. Germline CDR1 is LGHNA and CDR2 is YSLEER. CDR3 loop: CASSQVGNQPQHF. Written as DNA, the CDR3 is TGCGCCAGCAGCCAAGTAGGGAATCAGCCCCAGCATTTT.

This chain links TRBV29-1 with TRBJ1-4; weak D call: TRBD1 (5 bases). The CDR3 consists of 12 residues. Germline-derived CDR1 and CDR2 are SQVTM and ANQGSEA. V was clipped by 5 bases and J by 8 bases, with 12 bases between them. The CDR3 coding sequence is TGCAGCGTTCAGGGTGGAACAGAAAAACTGTTTTTT. Protein product: CSVQGGTEKLFF.

This clonotype was picked up a small number of times. The chain has TRBV2 and TRBJ2-1, with D perhaps TRBD2 (5 bases). The CDR3 length is 16 residues. Germline values: CDR1 SNHLY, CDR2 FYNNEI. Trimming pared 2 bases from V and 0 bases from J, leaving 11 bases between. The CDR3 nucleotides are TGTGCCAGCAGTGAAAGAGGGCTGAGCTCCTACAATGAGCAGTTCTTC. It specifies CASSERGLSSYNEQFF.

CDR3 in DNA: TGTGCCAGCAGTTCCTCCGGGAAAACTAATGAAAAACTGTTTTTT. It encodes CASSSSGKTNEKLFF. The rearrangement joins TRBV6-5 to TRBJ1-4, with D uncertain. CDR3 length: 15 amino acids. The ends were cut back, 4 bases at V and 1 base at J, with 10 bases in the middle. CDR1 is MNHEY and CDR2 is SVGAGI in the germline V gene.

In its sample, this clonotype was seen a few times. The chain carries TRBV6-2 or TRBV6-3 and TRBJ2-2, with D unclear. Germline lookup yields CDR1 MNHEY and CDR2 SVGEGT. V lost 2 bases and J 3 bases, leaving 4 bases between the germline ends. The CDR3 contains 13 residues. DNA for the CDR3: TGTGCCAGCAGTTACAGGGACACCGGGGAGCTGTTTTTT. This sequence encodes CASSYRDTGELFF.

The chain has TRBV4-3 and TRBJ1-1; 8 bases line up with TRBD1. V shed 1 base and J 1 base; nucleotides not matched to a gene: 8. Looked up from germline, CDR1 is LGHNA and CDR2 is YSLEER. This CDR3 comprises 17 residues. CDR3 DNA: TGCGCCAGCAGCCAAGGGATCAGGGGGCTAGGGAACACTGAAGCTTTCTTT. This gives the protein CASSQGIRGLGNTEAFF.

This CDR3 reads CASGPQVAAGGRANYGYTF. The CDR3 DNA reads TGTGCCAGCGGCCCCCAGGTGGCGGCAGGGGGCAGAGCTAACTATGGCTACACCTTC. J is TRBJ1-2 and V is TRBV11-2; 8 bases map to TRBD1. Germline CDR1 reads SGHAT; CDR2 reads FQNNGV. This CDR3 is built from 19 residues. Trimming cost V 8 bases and J 0 bases; bases outside gene matches: 20.

DNA for the CDR3: TGTGCCAGCAGCCCTGGCCTCTCGCGTGAAGCTTTCTTT. Its protein product is CASSPGLSREAFF. The V call is TRBV9, the J call TRBJ1-1; D unresolved. The CDR3 has 13 residues. V lost 4 bases and J lost 7, with 14 bases in between. CDR1 and CDR2 from the germline V gene are SGDLS and YYNGEE.

J is TRBJ1-2 and V is TRBV6-2 or TRBV6-3, with a possible D match to TRBD1 (6 bases). Germline V gene sequence: CDR1 MNHEY, CDR2 SVGEGT. The CDR3 is made up of 13 amino acids. V lost 8 bases, J lost 2 bases, and 12 bases lay in between. The CDR3 DNA is TGTGCCAGCGCCCGGACAGCGAACTATGGCTACACCTTC. Its protein product is CASARTANYGYTF.

The V call is TRBV6-2 or TRBV6-3, the J call TRBJ2-6; tentatively, D is TRBD2 (6 bases). V lost 6 bases and J 1 base, leaving 13 bases between the germline ends. The germline gives CDR1 MNHEY, CDR2 SVGEGT. This CDR3 comprises 16 residues. Written as DNA, the CDR3 is TGTGCCAGCAGCCCCATGGGGGGATCTGGGGCCAACGTCCTGACTTTC. Its protein is CASSPMGGSGANVLTF.

The table lists this clonotype with a few counts. The chain recombines TRBV9 with TRBJ2-5, with 8 bases matching TRBD2. Gene TRBJ2-7 matches the end of the DNA better, so the J call may be wrong. The CDR3 runs to 13 residues. CDR1 and CDR2 (germline): SGDLS, YYNGEE. CDR3 sequence reads: CASSPPGRDEQYF. CDR3 DNA sequence: TGTGCCAGCAGCCCCCCCGGGAGGGACGAGCAGTACTTC.

V and J are TRBV18 and TRBJ1-5; D gene uncertain. V lost 1 base and J 1 base, leaving 5 bases between the germline ends. The CDR3 sequence is 14 residues long. Per germline, CDR1 KGHSH and CDR2 LQKENI. The CDR3 DNA sequence: TGTGCCAGCTCACCACTTCCGAGCAATCAGCCCCAGCATTTT. Its protein product is CASSPLPSNQPQHF. Full variable domain (outside the CDR3, taken from reference TRBV18 and TRBJ1-5): NAGVMQNPRHLVRRRGQEARLRCSPMKGHSHVYWYRQLPEEGLKFMVYLQKENIIDESGMPKERFSAEFPKEGPSILRIQQVVRGDSAAYFCASSPLPSNQPQHFGDGTRLSIL.

The chain has TRBV20-1 and TRBJ2-3, with D perhaps matching TRBD1 (6 bases). The germline V gene has CDR1 DFQATT and CDR2 SNEGSKA (reference sequence). The CDR3 runs to 15 residues. Trimming took 0 bases from V and 3 from J, leaving 13 bases between them. For the CDR3, the DNA is TGCAGTGCTAGAGATCCACAGGGTCAGACAGATACGCAGTATTTT. Protein sequence: CSARDPQGQTDTQYF.